Each of the 8 T cell receptor beta chains below was sequenced from the same sample in a study of blood T cell repertoires in COVID-19. Method: immunoSEQ multiplex PCR; TCRdb's copy keeps in-frame clones and lacks some. The profile shows some 220,000 clones, around nine tenths of them singletons. The sequenced sample consisted of peripheral blood. All receptors derive from a man aged 25-45 years with COVID-19, enrolled during active disease.

This clone was seen just once. The chain couples TRBV5-4 to TRBJ1-3; D remains ambiguous. CDR1 is SGHNT, CDR2 YYREEE, per germline (reference sequence). Deletions cut 3 bases from V and 0 bases from J, with 7 bases between. The CDR3 contains 14 residues. The CDR3 spells CASSSQDSGNTIYF. CDR3 bases: TGTGCCAGCAGCTCTCAGGACTCTGGAAACACCATATATTTT. Together with reference TRBV5-4 and TRBJ1-3, the CDR3 gives the full variable domain: ETGVTQSPTHLIKTRGQQVTLRCSSQSGHNTVSWYQQALGQGPQFIFQYYREEENGRGNFPPRFSGLQFPNYSSELNVNALELDDSALYLCASSSQDSGNTIYFGEGSWLTVV.

The chain has TRBV30 and TRBJ1-1, with D possibly TRBD1 on 5 matching bases. V lost 2 bases and J 0 bases, leaving 13 bases between the germline ends. Germline V gene sequence: CDR1 GTSNPN, CDR2 SVGIG (reference sequence). CDR3 size: 15 residues. The CDR3 bases are TGTGCCTGGAGTCTGTGGCGGGGGATGAACACTGAAGCTTTCTTT. Translation: CAWSLWRGMNTEAFF.

The chain combines TRBV19 with TRBJ2-1; 11 positions agree with TRBD2. Germline loops: CDR1 LNHDA, CDR2 SQIVND (reference sequence). The CDR3 loop spans 19 amino acids. V dropped 0 bases and J dropped 4; count of bases not matched to a gene: 11. CDR3: CASSIDLSSGGPGYNEQFF. The CDR3 DNA is TGTGCCAGTAGTATAGATCTATCTAGCGGGGGGCCTGGGTACAATGAGCAGTTCTTC.

The CDR3 sequence: CAIKVGQGYEQYF. As DNA, the CDR3 is TGTGCCATCAAAGTTGGACAGGGCTACGAGCAGTACTTC. The chain uses TRBV10-3 and TRBJ2-7, with TRBD1 identical over 8 bases. Germline V CDR1 and CDR2: ENHRY, SYGVKD. The junction had 5 bases not matched to a gene; V was cut back by 7 bases and J by 3 bases. This CDR3 region has 13 residues.

The gene calls are TRBV2 and TRBJ2-1; tentative D call: TRBD1 (6 bases). Germline CDR1 and CDR2: SNHLY and FYNNEI. Trimming pared 9 bases from V and 15 bases from J, leaving 18 bases between. This CDR3 is built from 11 residues. CDR3 protein: CARGQGTERFF. CDR3 DNA sequence: TGTGCCAGAGGGCAGGGGACGGAGAGGTTCTTC. Full variable domain (remainder filled in from reference TRBV2 and TRBJ2-1): EPEVTQTPSHQVTQMGQEVILRCVPISNHLYFYWYRQILGQKVEFLVSFYNNEISEKSEIFDDQFSVERPDGSNFTLKIRSTKLEDSAMYFCARGQGTERFFGPGTRLTVL.

The genes are TRBV5-4 and TRBJ2-5, with D tentatively TRBD2 (7 bases). This CDR3 is 15 amino acids long. The V end was cut by 2 bases, the J end by 7 bases, with 18 bases between. In germline, CDR1 is SGHNT, CDR2 YYREEE (reference sequence). The CDR3 region has the DNA TGTGCCAGCAGCTTATCCCCCCGGGGGGCAGGGACCCAGTACTTC. It specifies CASSLSPRGAGTQYF.

The rearrangement links TRBV2 to TRBJ2-1; D not resolved. V was shortened by 6 bases and J by 5 bases, with 8 bases between the two germline ends. The CDR3 covers 12 residues. Germline V gives CDR1 SNHLY, CDR2 FYNNEI. The CDR3 is CASREIDNEQFF. The CDR3, as DNA: TGTGCCAGCAGGGAAATAGACAATGAGCAGTTCTTC.

CDR3 loop: CSALDRVTDTQYF. CDR3 bases: TGCAGCGCCCTAGACAGGGTCACAGATACGCAGTATTTT. The chain joins TRBV29-1 to TRBJ2-3, with 7 bases lining up with TRBD1. From germline, CDR1 is SQVTM and CDR2 ANQGSEA. This CDR3 has 13 amino acids. Losses at the gene ends were 7 bases for V and 2 bases for J; bases not matched to a gene: 6.